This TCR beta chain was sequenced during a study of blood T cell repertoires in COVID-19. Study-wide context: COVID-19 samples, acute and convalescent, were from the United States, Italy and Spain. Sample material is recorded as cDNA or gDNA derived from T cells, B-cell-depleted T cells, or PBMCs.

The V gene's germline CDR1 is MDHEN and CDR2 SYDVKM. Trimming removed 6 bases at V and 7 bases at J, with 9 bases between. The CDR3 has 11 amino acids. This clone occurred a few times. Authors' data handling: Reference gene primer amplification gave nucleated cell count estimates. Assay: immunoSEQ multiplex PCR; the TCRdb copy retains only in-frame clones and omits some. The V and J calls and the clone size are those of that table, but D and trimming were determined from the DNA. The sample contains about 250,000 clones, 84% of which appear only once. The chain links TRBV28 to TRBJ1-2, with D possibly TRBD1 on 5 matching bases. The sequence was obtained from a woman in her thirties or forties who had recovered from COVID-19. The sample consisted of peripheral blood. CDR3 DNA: TGTGCCAGCAGATCCCAGGGTGGCTACACCTTC. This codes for CASRSQGGYTF.